This T cell receptor (beta chain) was documented in a study of cytomegalovirus exposure and HLA in healthy donors. This clone was seen once. The primer mix had 60 Vbeta and 13 Jbeta primers. Here immunoSEQ multiplex PCR was the method, and the copy in TCRdb shows in-frame clones only, minus some. The repertoire holds roughly 190,000 clones, with around 86% as singletons. Losses at the gene ends were 8 bases for V and 7 bases for J; bases not matched to a gene: 10. The CDR3 has 14 residues. Looked up from germline, CDR1 is MNHEY and CDR2 is SMNVEV (reference sequence). Sequencing input: PBMCs. The rearrangement joins TRBV27 to TRBJ1-4; TRBD1 agrees at 7 bases. The sequence was obtained from a woman aged 18 to 35 in good health and CMV-seronegative. This CDR3 is CASQGLAGGEKLFF. CDR3 bases: TGTGCCAGCCAGGGCCTGGCAGGGGGTGAAAAACTGTTTTTT. Supplemented by reference TRBV27 and TRBJ1-4, the full variable domain reads EAQVTQNPRYLITVTGKKLTVTCSQNMNHEYMSWYRQDPGLGLRQIYYSMNVEVTDKGDVPEGYKVSRKEKRNFPLILESPSPNQTSLYFCASQGLAGGEKLFFGSGTQLSVL.